Below are 6 T cell receptor beta chains sequenced from a single sample in a study of technical replicates of blood from several donors. Sequencing was performed with immunoSEQ multiplex PCR; in TCRdb, only in-frame clones are kept and a portion is missing. The sample lists about 83,000 clones, approximately 97% occurring once. The sample taken for sequencing was T cells isolated from PBMCs. Source of these receptors: a human donor in good health.

The chain combines TRBV9 with TRBJ2-2; D perhaps matches TRBD2 (7 bases). The ends were cut back, 3 bases at V and 4 bases at J, with 10 bases in the middle. The CDR3 covers 14 residues. Germline CDR1 is SGDLS and CDR2 is YYNGEE. The CDR3 DNA reads TGTGCCAGCAGCGAGGGGGGGGTCACCGGGGAGCTGTTTTTT. Its protein product is CASSEGGVTGELFF.

V and J are TRBV30 and TRBJ1-2; D unclear. This CDR3 has 14 amino acids. The V gene lost 5 bases and the J gene lost 2 bases, with 15 bases spanning the gap. Germline CDR1 GTSNPN, CDR2 SVGIG (reference sequence). The CDR3 is CAWDSFDINYGYTF. The CDR3 region has the DNA TGTGCCTGGGATTCCTTTGACATCAACTATGGCTACACCTTC.

This rearrangement joins TRBV9 to TRBJ2-1; the D gene is possibly TRBD2 (6 bases). The CDR3 has 15 residues. Germline loops: CDR1 SGDLS, CDR2 YYNGEE. V was pared by 0 bases and J by 7 bases, with 14 bases between. The CDR3 spells CASSVAPRGTNEQFF. CDR3 DNA: TGTGCCAGCAGCGTAGCCCCTCGCGGGACGAATGAGCAGTTCTTC.

This rearrangement joins TRBV9 to TRBJ1-3; the match to TRBD1 covers 10 bases. The CDR3 totals 18 residues. V was clipped by 4 bases and J by 0 bases; unmatched bases: 10. Germline CDR1 SGDLS, CDR2 YYNGEE. The CDR3 loop is CASSTRTGGYISGNTIYF. The DNA for the CDR3 is TGTGCCAGCAGCACCCGGACAGGGGGTTATATCTCTGGAAACACCATATATTTT.

This sequence joins TRBV19 and TRBJ1-2, with 8 bases aligning to TRBD1. This CDR3 region has 15 residues. The V segment lost 5 bases and the J segment 7 bases; nucleotides outside the gene matches: 12. Germline CDR1 and CDR2: LNHDA and SQIVND (reference sequence). This CDR3 is CASSLIDRGGVGYTF. The CDR3 nucleotides are TGTGCCAGTAGTCTGATAGACAGGGGAGGAGTTGGCTACACCTTC.

The chain carries TRBV5-1 and TRBJ2-3; 8 bases map to TRBD1. The CDR3 consists of 15 residues. V dropped 4 bases and J dropped 0; count of bases not matched to a gene: 4. From germline, CDR1 is SGHRS and CDR2 YFSETQ. CDR3 protein: CASSDRTGSTDTQYF. CDR3 DNA sequence: TGCGCCAGCAGCGACCGGACAGGGAGCACAGATACGCAGTATTTT.